This T cell receptor beta chain was retrieved from a study of long-term antiretroviral therapy in people with HIV. General study points: Spans of CDR3 length were tighter for HIV repertoires than for controls. Pre-ART expanded TRB clones stayed dominant throughout, though often decreasing after ART.

A remark on this clone: The antigen remains undetermined.

Germline V CDR1 and CDR2: SGDLS, YYNGEE. The V and J ends lost 3 bases and 8 bases, in that order; junction bases with no gene match: 7. The CDR3 sequence is 14 residues long. At survey level, the immunoSEQ assay was run in its v3.0 version. Clones were read by immunoSEQ multiplex PCR, and TCRdb kept only the in-frame ones, dropping some. This sample has 15,000 to 20,000 clones, with 75% to 95% found just once. The chain carries TRBV9 and TRBJ1-5, with TRBD1 matching 8 bases. The TCR originated in a man aged 55 to 70 with HIV. This sample comprised unsorted PBMCs, obtained 0.3 years after starting antiretroviral therapy. CDR3 residues: CASSETGASEPQHF. The DNA for the CDR3 is TGTGCCAGCAGCGAGACAGGGGCTAGTGAGCCCCAGCATTTT. The whole variable domain, remainder taken from reference TRBV9 and TRBJ1-5, is DSGVTQTPKHLITATGQRVTLRCSPRSGDLSVYWYQQSLDQGLQFLIQYYNGEERAKGNILERFSAQQFPDLHSELNLSSLELGDSALYFCASSETGASEPQHFGDGTRLSIL.